This T cell receptor beta chain is from a study of T cell responses to AZD1222 COVID-19 vaccine. The method was immunoSEQ multiplex PCR; TCRdb's version includes in-frame clones alone and lacks a portion of them. The sample gives about 110,000 clones, 88% of which show up once; over 1.5% is in the top ten. Sample: peripheral blood, taken on day 0 of AZD1222 vaccination. This receptor was taken from an adult in good health.

The CDR3 region has the DNA TGCGCCAGCAGCCAGGAACAGGGGGTGGATGGCTACACCTTC. Protein: CASSQEQGVDGYTF. The V call is TRBV4-1, the J call TRBJ1-2; TRBD1 matches 8 bases. The ends lost 3 bases at V and 6 bases at J; junction bases unmatched: 6. From germline, CDR1 is MGHRA and CDR2 YSYEKL. CDR3 length: 14 residues.